This TCR beta chain originates from a study of T cell responses to AZD1222 COVID-19 vaccine. Findings of the study overall: Close to half of spike-specific TCRs reportedly recognize unmutated variant regions. The donor cohort was predominantly white British with a female majority, and clonal diversity may have been underestimated.

Notes on this clone: Its matching antigen is unknown.

Sequencing used immunoSEQ multiplex PCR; TCRdb keeps in-frame clones, though not all of them. This sample has some 180,000 clones, with 90% to 95% found just once. The sample in question was peripheral blood, obtained 28 days after the second dose of the MenACWY control vaccine. The receptor was isolated from an adult who received the MenACWY meningococcal vaccine as a control.

Here the CDR3 reads CASSQRIKVGRIPTDTQYF. The CDR3 coding sequence is TGTGCCAGCAGTCAACGGATTAAAGTGGGACGGATTCCCACAGATACGCAGTATTTT. This chain joins TRBV7-9 and TRBJ2-3; D may match TRBD1 or TRBD2 (5 bases each). This CDR3 is 19 amino acids long. Trimming took 6 bases from V and 2 from J, leaving 27 bases between them. CDR1 is SEHNR, CDR2 FQNEAQ, per germline (reference sequence).